The clone carrying this TCR beta chain was seen a few times. This entry is derived from a study of beta chain features in type 1 diabetes. Of the isolated RNA, all was reverse transcribed, and so the sequenced material was expressed TCRB transcripts. Produced via immunoSEQ multiplex PCR; TCRdb's table is partial and in-frame only. The table records approximately 140,000 clones, roughly 10% of them present only once. The V gene's germline CDR1 is LNHDA and CDR2 SQIVND (reference sequence). This CDR3 is 15 amino acids long. The V segment lost 5 bases and the J segment 8 bases; nucleotides outside the gene matches: 11.

The clonotype comes from a middle-aged woman in good health. V usage is TRBV19 and J usage is TRBJ2-1; TRBD1 matches at 8 bases. The sample comprised central memory CD4+ T cells from blood. CDR3 in DNA: TGTGCCAGTAGTCAAAACCGGCCAGGGGGCGATGAGCAGTTCTTC. It encodes CASSQNRPGGDEQFF.